The rows below give T cell receptor beta chains drawn from one sample of a study of blood T cell repertoires in COVID-19. Sequencing used immunoSEQ multiplex PCR; TCRdb keeps in-frame clones, though not all of them. The data show over 50,000 clones, with around 87% seen just once and more than 14% held by the top ten. Sequenced material: peripheral blood. The origin of the receptors is a human donor in a cohort sampled during active COVID-19. CDR3s include the opening cysteine and the closing phenylalanine or tryptophan. Rows may omit the clone size; those that give it use once, few, many or a size class.

size: NA
V: TRBV29-1
CDR3: CSVGSRGLGTEAFF

size: NA
V: TRBV27
CDR3: CASSPQGLYEQYF

size: once
V: TRBV4-2
CDR3: CASSAGTAATNEKLFF

size: NA
V: TRBV28
CDR3: CASSLLRGEGPTGEQFF

size: NA
V: TRBV6-5
CDR3: CASRRQGAYEQYF

size: NA
V: TRBV7-2
CDR3: CASSLGSGVYGYTF

size: once
V: TRBV18
CDR3: CASSPGAGGNYGYTF

size: NA
V: TRBV28
CDR3: CASSLGQGQAFF

size: NA
V: TRBV7-3
CDR3: CASSLRREETQYF

size: NA
V: TRBV2
CDR3: CASSPGQGRVRRPQHF

size: NA
V: TRBV11-2
CDR3: CASSDRPRGQGKRAFF

size: NA
V: TRBV7-3
CDR3: CASSLDRATNEKLFF

size: NA
V: TRBV12-5
CDR3: CASVLAGAGDTQYF

size: NA
V: TRBV5-5
CDR3: CASSPGQSSGVRHNEQFF

size: NA
V: TRBV30
CDR3: CAWKTERVQYF

size: NA
V: TRBV6-6
CDR3: CASSYETRSGTEAFF

size: NA
V: TRBV12-5
CDR3: CASGLVEEKLFF

size: NA
V: TRBV4-1
CDR3: CASQDPGAKNIQYF

size: NA
V: TRBV28
CDR3: CASSFQGADEQYF

size: NA
V: TRBV9
CDR3: CASSGRGRTGTGELFF

size: NA
V: TRBV6-1
CDR3: CASSVSPGHQKGETQYF

size: NA
V: TRBV28
CDR3: CASGQGTPGANVLTF

size: NA
V: TRBV7-2
CDR3: CASLPSGSSYNEQFF

size: NA
V: TRBV7-2
CDR3: CASSLVGLNEQFF

size: NA
V: TRBV5-4
CDR3: CASLLDGSANTDTQYF

size: NA
V: TRBV28
CDR3: CASSPQGSSNQPQHF

size: NA
V: TRBV10-1
CDR3: CASSEAGENNEQFF

size: few
V: TRBV29-1
CDR3: CSVEDLAGGYGYTF

size: NA
V: TRBV25-1
CDR3: CASRQGTGNTIYF

size: few
V: TRBV7-3
CDR3: CASSLSWTAETQYF

size: once
V: TRBV11-1
CDR3: CASSLARGIGQETQYF

size: NA
V: TRBV6-5
CDR3: CASSRGQPDYEQYF

size: NA
V: TRBV5-1
CDR3: CASSGTLAGVNEQYF

size: NA
V: TRBV5-5
CDR3: CASSLVRGRETQYF

size: NA
V: TRBV18
CDR3: CASSPGRQGGYEQYF

size: NA
V: TRBV6-5
CDR3: CASSTGTGTGGQYF

size: NA
V: TRBV7-3
CDR3: CASSLGAAISYEQYF

size: NA
V: TRBV6-5
CDR3: CASSPLSGPGETQYF

size: NA
V: TRBV18
CDR3: CASSPPLGDNSPLHF

size: NA
V: TRBV6-2/TRBV6-3
CDR3: CASSEGQLYGYTF

size: NA
V: TRBV6-5
CDR3: CASSYLTLDKNTEAFF

size: few
V: TRBV2
CDR3: CASGGVNQPQHF

size: NA
V: TRBV19
CDR3: CASTKGNTYEQYF

size: NA
V: TRBV2
CDR3: CASSDLGASYNEQFF

size: NA
V: TRBV6-5
CDR3: CASSLAHRGADTQYF

size: NA
V: TRBV18
CDR3: CASSPAPEDSGRYGYTF

size: few
V: TRBV2
CDR3: CASSEGSVETQYF

size: once
V: TRBV15
CDR3: CATSRDPRGSGEVHAFNEQFF

size: NA
V: TRBV7-3
CDR3: CASSSQGARNTGELFF

size: NA
V: TRBV14
CDR3: CASSQRLGAEGGTDTQYF

size: NA
V: TRBV5-1
CDR3: CASSLDGGTNQPQHF

size: once
V: TRBV28
CDR3: CASSPGTTGNSYNEQFF

size: few
V: TRBV28
CDR3: CASSWDRSSNQPQHF

size: NA
V: TRBV2
CDR3: CASSGWLAGEGQYF